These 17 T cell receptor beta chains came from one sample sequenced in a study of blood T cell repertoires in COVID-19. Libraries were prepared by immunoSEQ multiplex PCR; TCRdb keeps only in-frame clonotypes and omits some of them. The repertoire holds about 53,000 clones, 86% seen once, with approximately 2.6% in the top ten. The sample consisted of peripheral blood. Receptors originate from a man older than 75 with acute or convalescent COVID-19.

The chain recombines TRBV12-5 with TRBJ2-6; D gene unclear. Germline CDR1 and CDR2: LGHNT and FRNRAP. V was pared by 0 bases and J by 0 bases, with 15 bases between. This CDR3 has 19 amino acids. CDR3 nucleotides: TGTGCTAGTGGTTTGGTACGATTGCAGGTGTACTCTGGGGCCAACGTCCTGACTTTC. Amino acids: CASGLVRLQVYSGANVLTF.

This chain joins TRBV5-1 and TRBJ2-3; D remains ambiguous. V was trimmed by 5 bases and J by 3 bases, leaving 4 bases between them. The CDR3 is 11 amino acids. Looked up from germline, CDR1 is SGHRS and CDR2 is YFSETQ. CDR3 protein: CASRHTDTQYF. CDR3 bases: TGCGCCAGCAGACATACAGATACGCAGTATTTT.

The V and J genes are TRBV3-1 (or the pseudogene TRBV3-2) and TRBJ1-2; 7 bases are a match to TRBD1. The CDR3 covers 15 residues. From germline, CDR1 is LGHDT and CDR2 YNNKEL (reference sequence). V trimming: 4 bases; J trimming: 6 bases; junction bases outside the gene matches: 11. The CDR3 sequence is CASSLQGGKGNGYTF. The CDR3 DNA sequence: TGTGCCAGCAGCCTCCAGGGGGGCAAGGGAAATGGCTACACCTTC.

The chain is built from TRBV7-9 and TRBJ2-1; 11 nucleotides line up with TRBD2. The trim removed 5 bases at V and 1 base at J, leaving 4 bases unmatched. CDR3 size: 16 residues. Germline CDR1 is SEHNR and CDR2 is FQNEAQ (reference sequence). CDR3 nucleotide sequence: TGTGCCAGCAGCCTTAGCGGGGGGGCTTCCTACAATGAGCAGTTCTTC. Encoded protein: CASSLSGGASYNEQFF.

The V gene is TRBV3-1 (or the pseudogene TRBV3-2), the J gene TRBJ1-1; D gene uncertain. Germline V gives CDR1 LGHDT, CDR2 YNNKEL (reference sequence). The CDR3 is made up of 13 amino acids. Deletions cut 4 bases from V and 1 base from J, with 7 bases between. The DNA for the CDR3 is TGTGCCAGCAGCCCCACATCGAACACTGAAGCTTTCTTT. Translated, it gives CASSPTSNTEAFF.

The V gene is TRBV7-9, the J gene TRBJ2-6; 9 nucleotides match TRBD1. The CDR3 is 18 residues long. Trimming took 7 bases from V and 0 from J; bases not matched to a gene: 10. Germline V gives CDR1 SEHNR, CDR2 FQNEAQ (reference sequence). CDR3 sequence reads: CASNRRTGETSGANVLTF. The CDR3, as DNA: TGTGCCAGCAACCGTAGGACAGGGGAAACCTCTGGGGCCAACGTCCTGACTTTC.

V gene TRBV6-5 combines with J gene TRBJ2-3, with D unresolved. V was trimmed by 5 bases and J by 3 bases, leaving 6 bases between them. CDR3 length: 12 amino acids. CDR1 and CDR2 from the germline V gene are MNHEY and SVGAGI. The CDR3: CASSLPTDTQYF. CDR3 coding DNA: TGTGCCAGCAGTCTACCGACAGATACGCAGTATTTT.

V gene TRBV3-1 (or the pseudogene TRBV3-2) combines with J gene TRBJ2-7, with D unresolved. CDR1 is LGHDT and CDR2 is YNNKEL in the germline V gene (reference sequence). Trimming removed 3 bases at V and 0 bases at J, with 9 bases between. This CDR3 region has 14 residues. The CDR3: CASSHVQPSYEQYF. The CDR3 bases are TGTGCCAGCAGCCACGTACAACCCTCCTACGAGCAGTACTTC.

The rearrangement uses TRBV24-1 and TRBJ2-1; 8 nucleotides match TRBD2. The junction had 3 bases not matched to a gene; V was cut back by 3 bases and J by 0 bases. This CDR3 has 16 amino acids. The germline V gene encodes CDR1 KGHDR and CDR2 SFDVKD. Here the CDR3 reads CATSDSGGRSYNEQFF. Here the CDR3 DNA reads TGTGCCACCAGTGATAGCGGGGGCCGCTCCTACAATGAGCAGTTCTTC.

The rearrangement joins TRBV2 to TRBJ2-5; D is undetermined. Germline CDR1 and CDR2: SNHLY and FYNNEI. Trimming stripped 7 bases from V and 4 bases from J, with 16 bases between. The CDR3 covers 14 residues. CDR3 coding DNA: TGTGCCAGCACCCCGTTGTTCCTCGGAGAGACCCAGTACTTC. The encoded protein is CASTPLFLGETQYF. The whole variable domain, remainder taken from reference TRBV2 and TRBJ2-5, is EPEVTQTPSHQVTQMGQEVILRCVPISNHLYFYWYRQILGQKVEFLVSFYNNEISEKSEIFDDQFSVERPDGSNFTLKIRSTKLEDSAMYFCASTPLFLGETQYFGPGTRLLVL.

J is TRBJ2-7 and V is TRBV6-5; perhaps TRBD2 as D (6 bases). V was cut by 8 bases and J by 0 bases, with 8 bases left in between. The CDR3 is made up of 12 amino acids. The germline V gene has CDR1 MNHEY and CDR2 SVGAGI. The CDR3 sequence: CASRGNSYEQYF. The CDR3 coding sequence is TGTGCCAGCCGGGGGAACTCCTACGAGCAGTACTTC.

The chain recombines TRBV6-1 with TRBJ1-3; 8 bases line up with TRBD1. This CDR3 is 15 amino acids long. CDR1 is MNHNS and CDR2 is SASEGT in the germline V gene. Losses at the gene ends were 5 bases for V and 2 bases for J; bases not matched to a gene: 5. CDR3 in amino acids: CASSPDRVPGNTIYF. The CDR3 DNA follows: TGTGCCAGCAGTCCGGACAGGGTCCCTGGAAACACCATATATTTT.

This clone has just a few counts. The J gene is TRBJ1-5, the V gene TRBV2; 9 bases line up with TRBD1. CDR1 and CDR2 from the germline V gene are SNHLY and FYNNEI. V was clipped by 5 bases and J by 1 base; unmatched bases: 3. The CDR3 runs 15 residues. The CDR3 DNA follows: TGTGCCAGCAGTTCACAGGGGGCGAGCAATCAGCCCCAGCATTTT. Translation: CASSSQGASNQPQHF.

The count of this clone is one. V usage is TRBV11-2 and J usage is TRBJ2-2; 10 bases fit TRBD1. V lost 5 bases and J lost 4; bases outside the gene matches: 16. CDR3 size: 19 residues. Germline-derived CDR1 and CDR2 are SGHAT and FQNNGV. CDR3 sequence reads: CASSPPPGQGRYRTGELFF. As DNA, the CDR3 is TGTGCCAGCAGCCCCCCCCCGGGACAGGGGCGATATCGCACCGGGGAGCTGTTTTTT. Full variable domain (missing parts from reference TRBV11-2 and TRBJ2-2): EAGVAQSPRYKIIEKRQSVAFWCNPISGHATLYWYQQILGQGPKLLIQFQNNGVVDDSQLPKDRFSAERLKGVDSTLKIQPAKLEDSAVYLCASSPPPGQGRYRTGELFFGEGSRLTVL.

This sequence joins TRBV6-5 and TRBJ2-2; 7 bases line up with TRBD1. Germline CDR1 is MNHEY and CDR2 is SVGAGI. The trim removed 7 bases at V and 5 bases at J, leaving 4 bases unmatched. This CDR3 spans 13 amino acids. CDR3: CASKKGATGELFF. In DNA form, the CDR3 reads TGTGCCAGCAAGAAGGGGGCTACCGGGGAGCTGTTTTTT.

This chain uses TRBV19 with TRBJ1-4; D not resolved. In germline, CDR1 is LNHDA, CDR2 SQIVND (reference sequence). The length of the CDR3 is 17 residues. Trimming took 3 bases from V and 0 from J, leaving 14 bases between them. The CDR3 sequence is CASSINLGSATNEKLFF. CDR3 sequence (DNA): TGTGCCAGTAGTATCAATCTAGGATCTGCAACTAATGAAAAACTGTTTTTT.

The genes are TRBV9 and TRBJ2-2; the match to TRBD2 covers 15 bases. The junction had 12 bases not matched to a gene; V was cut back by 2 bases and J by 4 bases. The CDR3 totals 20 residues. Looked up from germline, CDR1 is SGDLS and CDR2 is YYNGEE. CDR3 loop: CASSVVPGLAGGLITGELFF. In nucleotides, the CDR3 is TGTGCCAGCAGCGTGGTACCGGGACTAGCGGGGGGCCTTATCACCGGGGAGCTGTTTTTT. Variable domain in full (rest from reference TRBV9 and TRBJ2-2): DSGVTQTPKHLITATGQRVTLRCSPRSGDLSVYWYQQSLDQGLQFLIQYYNGEERAKGNILERFSAQQFPDLHSELNLSSLELGDSALYFCASSVVPGLAGGLITGELFFGEGSRLTVL.